This TCR beta chain stems from a study of beta chain features in type 1 diabetes. Sequencing targeted expressed TCRB transcripts, as all isolated RNA had been reverse transcribed. TCRdb's table, derived via immunoSEQ multiplex PCR, lists solely in-frame clones and lacks some. The sample carries some 350,000 clones, roughly 13% recorded once. Only a few counts were recorded for this clone. As yet, its antigen is unknown. Study findings and constraints: TCRB CDR3 length was moderately but significantly reduced in all four CD4+ subsets of Type 1 diabetes patients.

The sequence was collected from a woman in her late teens or twenties with type 1 diabetes. The sequenced material came from naive CD4+ T cells from blood.

The CDR3 protein is CASGRDYEQYF. CDR3 sequence (DNA): TGTGCCAGCGGGAGGGATTACGAGCAGTACTTC. The V and J genes are TRBV28 and TRBJ2-7; 7 positions agree with TRBD2. Germline V gene lookup returns CDR1 MDHEN and CDR2 SYDVKM. The J segment lost 4 bases and the V segment lost 8 bases, leaving 2 bases of the junction unmatched. The CDR3 covers 11 residues.